The sequence of this TCR beta chain was determined in a study of shared clonotypes between healthy human individuals (dated by TCRdb to 2020 to 2022). Concerning the study at large: The cohort comprised a couple of women and three men aged 18 to 49 years. Per donor, three plates each were used for CD4 naive and CD4 memory, two for CD8 naive, and one for CD8 memory. To estimate repertoire size and how much clonotype sharing occurs between individuals, the study deeply sequenced the blood TCR repertoires of five healthy adults. To increase sequencing depth and limit assay-specific biases, TCR repertoire library preparation and sequencing were carried out by different laboratories using diverse techniques. Between about 0.8 and 9.5 billion PBMCs per donor were obtained by leukapheresis. Broader findings and caveats from the paper: Estimated clonotype richness was generally larger for naive than for memory subsets. Compared with non-shared clonotypes, clonotypes shared by all four sorted-subset donors had higher generation probabilities. Rarefaction of sorted-subset datasets indicated incomplete sequencing despite the large sequencing depth. Because the study included only a small number of donors, the genetic and exposure-history diversity represented was limited. Sampling was restricted to blood, and TCR repertoires in tissue are likely to differ from TCR repertoires in blood. Pairwise subsampling indicated that sequencing depth was expected to affect the degree of clonotype sharing among donors. When a few donors were compared, the shared fraction of clonotypes was about 5.5% for naive CD4, less than 4% for naive CD8, 2% to 2.5% for memory CD4, and 0.35% to 0.4% for memory CD8.

A remark on this clone: Its antigen remains undetermined. Per-base qualities were not stored, and no clone one base away is much larger.

Reading from cysteine to phenylalanine, the CDR3 counts 15 amino acids. The DNA shown is the 45-base CDR3, in frame from base 1. Relative to germline, V is 4 bases shorter and J is 0 bases shorter, with 12 bases between their ends. The germline V gene sets CDR1 to MNHEY and CDR2 to SVGAGI. TCR CDR3 regions were amplified from genomic DNA by multiplex PCR using the deep immunoSEQ assay. Genomic DNA extracted from each cell subset was distributed evenly over all wells of several immunoSEQ 96-well plates, and each plate served as one replicate. For sorted subsets, approximately 190 ng of genomic DNA, equivalent to around 31,000 T cell genomes, went into each replicate PCR. Purified libraries were measured with a Qubit 3.0 fluorometer, size-checked on a Bioanalyzer 2100, and measured again with the KAPA Library Quantification kit. Each immunoSEQ 96-well plate was sequenced on its own single-read 150-cycle Illumina NextSeq 550 flow cell. As for the original processing: Because the immunoSEQ output held only junctional sequences and lacked quality scores, the filtering could not match the filtering applied to full-length reads. To assign V/J genes and CDR3, sequences were annotated against IMGT germline references using PyIR, a Python wrapper for IgBLAST v1.9. Reads with weak V/J assignments (E-value above 1e-6), missing CDR3, stop codons, out-of-frame junctions, or ambiguous translated residues were removed. V3J clonotypes were defined as sequences sharing an identical inferred V gene, J gene, and CDR3 amino acid sequence. The percentage overlap between two repertoires was calculated by dividing the number of shared unique clonotypes by the size of the smaller repertoire. RTK rarefaction, the Chao1 estimator, and Recon v2.1 estimates of unobserved clonotypes were used to assess repertoire richness. Generation probabilities were computed with OLGA for all TCRbeta clonotypes obtained by the gDNA method from several donors. Imported from immuneACCESS, the table was reduced by TCRdb to in-frame sequences with V and J called. These copies leave out some clones; in studies compared against another copy, an unresolved V gene accounts for under half, and the cause of the remainder is not known. Clone size and the V and J calls come from that table; the DNA yielded D and trimming. For this sample the table gives roughly 660,000 clones, of which roughly 88% were detected only once. The biggest ten clones account for 30% to 35% of the sample.

Donors were healthy HIV-negative adults with no recently reported acute infections or vaccinations. Every donor was a Caucasian adult living in Nashville, Tennessee, USA. CD8 memory samples were composed of magnetically selected CD45RO+ cells combined with CCR7-negative CD45RA+ effector memory (TemRA) cells. After blood collection by leukapheresis, PBMCs were isolated using Ficoll-Histopaque density gradient centrifugation and then cryopreserved in the vapor phase of liquid nitrogen. Analytical flow cytometry was used to check the purity and quantity of every magnetically sorted T cell population. Genomic DNA was isolated from every sorted fraction and measured by UV absorbance on a Nanodrop 2000c.

The chain was built from TRBV6-5 and TRBJ1-1; the D gene assignment is ambiguous. The material sequenced was memory CD8+ T cells from PBMCs. The cell subset or site label, read with the paper, signifies: CD45RO+ cells pooled with CCR7-negative TemRA cells. The receptor was isolated from a man aged 18-30 years in good health. Some clones in this sample may be carry-over from other donors' samples. The encoded CDR3 is CASSSLGHLNTEAFF. The DNA sequence reads TGTGCCAGCAGTTCCCTCGGGCACTTGAACACTGAAGCTTTCTTT.